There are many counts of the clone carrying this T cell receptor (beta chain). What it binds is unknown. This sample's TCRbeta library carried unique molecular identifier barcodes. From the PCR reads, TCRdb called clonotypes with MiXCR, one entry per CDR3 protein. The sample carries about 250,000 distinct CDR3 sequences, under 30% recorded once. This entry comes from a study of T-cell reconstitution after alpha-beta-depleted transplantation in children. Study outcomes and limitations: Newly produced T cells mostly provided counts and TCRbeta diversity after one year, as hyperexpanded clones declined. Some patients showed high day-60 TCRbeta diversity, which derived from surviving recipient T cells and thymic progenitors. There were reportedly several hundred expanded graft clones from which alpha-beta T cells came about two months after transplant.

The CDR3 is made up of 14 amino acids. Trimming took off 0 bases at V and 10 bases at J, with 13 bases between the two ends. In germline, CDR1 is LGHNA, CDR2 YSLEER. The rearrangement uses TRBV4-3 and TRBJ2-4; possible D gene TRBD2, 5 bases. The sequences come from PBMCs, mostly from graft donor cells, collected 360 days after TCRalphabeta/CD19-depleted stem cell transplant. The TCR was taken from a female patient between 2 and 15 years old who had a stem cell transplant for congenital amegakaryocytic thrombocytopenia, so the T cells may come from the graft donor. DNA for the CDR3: TGCGCCAGCAGCCAAGACAGGAGAGGGTGGATTCAGTACTTC. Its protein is CASSQDRRGWIQYF.